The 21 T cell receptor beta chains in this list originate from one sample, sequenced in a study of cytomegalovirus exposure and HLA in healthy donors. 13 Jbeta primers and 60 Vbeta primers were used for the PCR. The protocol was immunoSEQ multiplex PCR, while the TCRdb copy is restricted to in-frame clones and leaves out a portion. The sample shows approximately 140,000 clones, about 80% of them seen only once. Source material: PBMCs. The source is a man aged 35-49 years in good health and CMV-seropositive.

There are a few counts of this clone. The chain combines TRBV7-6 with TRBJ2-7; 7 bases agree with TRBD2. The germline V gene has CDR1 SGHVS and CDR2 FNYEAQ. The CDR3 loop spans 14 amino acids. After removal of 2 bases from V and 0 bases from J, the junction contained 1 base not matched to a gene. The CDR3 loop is CASSLSGASYEQYF. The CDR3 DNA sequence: TGTGCCAGCAGCTTAAGCGGGGCCTCCTACGAGCAGTACTTC.

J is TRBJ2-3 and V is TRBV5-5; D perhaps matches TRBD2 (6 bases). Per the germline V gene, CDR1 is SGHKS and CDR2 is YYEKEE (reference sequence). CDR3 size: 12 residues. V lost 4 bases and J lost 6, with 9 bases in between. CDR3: CASSGGLDTQYF. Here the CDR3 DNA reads TGTGCCAGCAGCGGGGGACTGGATACGCAGTATTTT.

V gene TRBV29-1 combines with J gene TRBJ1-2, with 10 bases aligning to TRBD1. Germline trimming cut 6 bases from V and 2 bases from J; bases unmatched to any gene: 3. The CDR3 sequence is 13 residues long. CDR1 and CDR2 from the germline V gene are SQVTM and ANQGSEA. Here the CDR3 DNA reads TGCAGCGTGGGGGGACAGGGGAACTATGGCTACACCTTC. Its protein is CSVGGQGNYGYTF.

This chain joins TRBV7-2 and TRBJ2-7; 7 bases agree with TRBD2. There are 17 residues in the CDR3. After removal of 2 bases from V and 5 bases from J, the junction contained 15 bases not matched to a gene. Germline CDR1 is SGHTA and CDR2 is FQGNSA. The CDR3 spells CASSLQPTGGAGNEQYF. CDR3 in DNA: TGTGCCAGCAGCTTACAGCCGACGGGGGGAGCTGGGAACGAGCAGTACTTC. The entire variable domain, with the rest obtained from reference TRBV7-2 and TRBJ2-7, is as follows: GAGVSQSPSNKVTEKGKDVELRCDPISGHTALYWYRQSLGQGLEFLIYFQGNSAPDKSGLPSDRFSAERTGGSVSTLTIQRTQQEDSAVYLCASSLQPTGGAGNEQYFGPGTRLTVT.

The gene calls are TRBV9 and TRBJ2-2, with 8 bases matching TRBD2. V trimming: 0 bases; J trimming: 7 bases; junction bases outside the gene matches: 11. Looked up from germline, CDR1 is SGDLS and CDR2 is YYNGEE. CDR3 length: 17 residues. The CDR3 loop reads CASSVAVSGKGGGELFF. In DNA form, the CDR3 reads TGTGCCAGCAGCGTAGCGGTTAGCGGGAAGGGTGGCGGGGAGCTGTTTTTT.

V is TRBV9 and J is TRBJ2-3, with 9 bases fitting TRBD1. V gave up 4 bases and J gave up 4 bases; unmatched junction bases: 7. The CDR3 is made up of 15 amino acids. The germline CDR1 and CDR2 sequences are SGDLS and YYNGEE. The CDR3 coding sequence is TGTGCCAGCAGCCCCCGGGACAGGGCTCCAGATACGCAGTATTTT. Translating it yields CASSPRDRAPDTQYF.

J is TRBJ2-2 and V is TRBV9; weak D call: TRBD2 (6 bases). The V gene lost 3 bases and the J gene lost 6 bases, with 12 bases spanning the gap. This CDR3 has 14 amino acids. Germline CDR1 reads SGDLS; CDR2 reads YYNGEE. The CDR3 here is CASSAPTRSGELFF. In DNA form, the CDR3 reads TGTGCCAGCAGCGCCCCGACTAGGTCCGGGGAGCTGTTTTTT.

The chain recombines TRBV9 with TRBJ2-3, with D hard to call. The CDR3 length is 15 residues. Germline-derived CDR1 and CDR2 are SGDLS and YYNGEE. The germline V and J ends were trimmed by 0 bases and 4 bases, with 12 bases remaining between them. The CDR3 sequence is CASSVDHTGADTQYF. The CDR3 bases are TGTGCCAGCAGCGTAGACCATACGGGTGCAGATACGCAGTATTTT.

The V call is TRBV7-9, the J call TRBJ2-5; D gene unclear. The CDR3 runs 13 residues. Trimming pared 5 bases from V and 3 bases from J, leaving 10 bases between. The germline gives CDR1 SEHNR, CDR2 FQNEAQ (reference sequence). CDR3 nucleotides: TGTGCCAGCAGCCGCCCCGCAGAAGAGACCCAGTACTTC. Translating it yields CASSRPAEETQYF.

CDR3 region: CASRFSSAGGVRNEQFF. CDR3 coding DNA: TGTGCCAGCAGGTTTTCAAGCGCGGGAGGGGTCAGGAATGAGCAGTTCTTC. The V and J genes are TRBV27 and TRBJ2-1, with 9 bases that match TRBD2. The V segment lost 6 bases and the J segment 7 bases; nucleotides outside the gene matches: 16. The CDR3 runs 17 residues. The germline V gene has CDR1 MNHEY and CDR2 SMNVEV (reference sequence).

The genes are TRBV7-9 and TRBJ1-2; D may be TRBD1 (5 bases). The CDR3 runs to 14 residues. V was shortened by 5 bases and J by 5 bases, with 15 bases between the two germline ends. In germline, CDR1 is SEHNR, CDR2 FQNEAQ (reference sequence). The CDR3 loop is CASSIRDFPYGYTF. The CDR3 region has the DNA TGTGCCAGCAGCATCCGGGACTTTCCATATGGCTACACCTTC.

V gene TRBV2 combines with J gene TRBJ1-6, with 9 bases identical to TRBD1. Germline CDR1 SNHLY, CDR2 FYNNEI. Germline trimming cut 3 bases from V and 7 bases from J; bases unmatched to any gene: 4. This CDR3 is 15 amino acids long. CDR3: CASSEADRGNSPLHF. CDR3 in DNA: TGTGCCAGCAGTGAGGCGGACAGGGGCAATTCACCCCTCCACTTT.

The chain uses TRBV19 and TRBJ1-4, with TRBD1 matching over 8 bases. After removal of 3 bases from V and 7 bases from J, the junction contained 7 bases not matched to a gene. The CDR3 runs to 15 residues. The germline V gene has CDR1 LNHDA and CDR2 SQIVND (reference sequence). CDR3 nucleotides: TGTGCCAGTAGTATCATCGGACAGGGCTCTGAAAAACTGTTTTTT. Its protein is CASSIIGQGSEKLFF.

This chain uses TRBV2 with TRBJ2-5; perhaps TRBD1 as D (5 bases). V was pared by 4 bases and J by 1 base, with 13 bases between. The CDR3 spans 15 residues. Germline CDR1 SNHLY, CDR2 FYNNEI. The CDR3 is CASSARAPLQETQYF. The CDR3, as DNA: TGTGCCAGCAGTGCCAGGGCACCCCTCCAAGAGACCCAGTACTTC.

CDR3 residues: CASTVTGQNGYTF. CDR3 DNA sequence: TGTGCCAGCACCGTCACGGGACAGAATGGCTACACCTTC. The rearrangement uses TRBV28 and TRBJ1-2; 7 bases match TRBD1. The germline gives CDR1 MDHEN, CDR2 SYDVKM. The CDR3 loop spans 13 amino acids. V dropped 7 bases and J dropped 6; count of bases not matched to a gene: 8.

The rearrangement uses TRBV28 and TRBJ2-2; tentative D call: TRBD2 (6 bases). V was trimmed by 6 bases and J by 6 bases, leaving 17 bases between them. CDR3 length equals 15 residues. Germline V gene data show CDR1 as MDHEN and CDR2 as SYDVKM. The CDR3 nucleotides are TGTGCCAGCAGAGTCCCTAGCGAGAAGGCCGGGGAGCTGTTTTTT. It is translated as CASRVPSEKAGELFF. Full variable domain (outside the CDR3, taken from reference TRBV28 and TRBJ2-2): DVKVTQSSRYLVKRTGEKVFLECVQDMDHENMFWYRQDPGLGLRLIYFSYDVKMKEKGDIPEGYSVSREKKERFSLILESASTNQTSMYLCASRVPSEKAGELFFGEGSRLTVL.

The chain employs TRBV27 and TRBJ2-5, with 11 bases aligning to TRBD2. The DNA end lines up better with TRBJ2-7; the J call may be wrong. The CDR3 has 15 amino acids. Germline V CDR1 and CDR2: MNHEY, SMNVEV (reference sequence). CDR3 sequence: CASSSRTSGYFEQYF. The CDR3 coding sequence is TGTGCCAGCAGTTCCCGGACTAGCGGGTACTTCGAGCAGTACTTC.

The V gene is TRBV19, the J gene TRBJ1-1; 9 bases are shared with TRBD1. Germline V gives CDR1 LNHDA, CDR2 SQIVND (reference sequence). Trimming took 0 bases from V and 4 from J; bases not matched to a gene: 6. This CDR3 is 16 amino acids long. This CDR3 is CASSIDPTGGGTEAFF. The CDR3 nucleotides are TGTGCCAGTAGTATAGATCCAACAGGGGGCGGCACTGAAGCTTTCTTT.

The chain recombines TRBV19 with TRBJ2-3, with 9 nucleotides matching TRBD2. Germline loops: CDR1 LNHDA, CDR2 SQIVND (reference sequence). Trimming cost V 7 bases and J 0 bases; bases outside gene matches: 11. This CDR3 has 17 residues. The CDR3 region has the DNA TGTGCCAGTAAGGGCGGGAGGGCCGAATCTAGCACAGATACGCAGTATTTT. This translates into CASKGGRAESSTDTQYF.

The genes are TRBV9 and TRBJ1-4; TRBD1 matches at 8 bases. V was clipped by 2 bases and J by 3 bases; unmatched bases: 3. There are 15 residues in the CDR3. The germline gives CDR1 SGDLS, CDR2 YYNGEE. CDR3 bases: TGTGCCAGCAGCGTCACAGGGGGGGCTAATGAAAAACTGTTTTTT. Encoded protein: CASSVTGGANEKLFF.

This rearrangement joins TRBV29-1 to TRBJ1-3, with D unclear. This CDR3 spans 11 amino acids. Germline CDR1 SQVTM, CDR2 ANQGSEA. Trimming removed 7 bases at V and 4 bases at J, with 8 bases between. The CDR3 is CSATVGNTIYF. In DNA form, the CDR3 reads TGCAGCGCAACAGTGGGAAACACCATATATTTT. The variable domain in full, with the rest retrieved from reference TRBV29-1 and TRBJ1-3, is SAVISQKPSRDICQRGTSLTIQCQVDSQVTMMFWYRQQPGQSLTLIATANQGSEATYESGFVIDKFPISRPNLTFSTLTVSNMSPEDSSIYLCSATVGNTIYFGEGSWLTVV.